These T cell receptor beta chains were read from a single sample in a study of T cells in localized non-small cell lung cancer. The data were produced by immunoSEQ multiplex PCR, yet TCRdb's version contains in-frame clones alone and is incomplete. The sample consists of 23,000 or so clones, approximately 89% of them appearing once. The material sequenced was peripheral blood mononuclear cells, taken before any cancer treatment. The origin of the receptors is a woman aged 35 to 69 with stage III lung adenocarcinoma. Each CDR3 is given with its conserved first and last residue. Each record gives: J gene, V gene, clone size, D gene, CDR3 protein. The D gene is left open where the match is weak. The size field is filled for only some rows; it gives once, few, many or a size class.

J: TRBJ1-1
V: TRBV4-3
size: NA
D: TRBD1
CDR3: CASSPWTGGTEAFF

J: TRBJ1-2
V: TRBV7-2
size: few
D: NA
CDR3: CASTNDRRKSGYTF

J: TRBJ2-7
V: TRBV7-9
size: NA
D: NA
CDR3: CASSLTYLHEQYF

J: TRBJ1-4
V: TRBV19
size: NA
D: NA
CDR3: CASSDRGGNEKLFF

J: TRBJ2-7
V: TRBV10-3
size: NA
D: NA
CDR3: CAISAGQGTYEQYF

J: TRBJ1-2
V: TRBV10-3
size: NA
D: NA
CDR3: CAISESGGSGYTF

J: TRBJ2-1
V: TRBV6-1
size: NA
D: NA
CDR3: CASSEVGYDYNEQFF

J: TRBJ1-1
V: TRBV5-6
size: once
D: TRBD1
CDR3: CASSLGLGQGVGNTEAFF

J: TRBJ1-5
V: TRBV2
size: NA
D: NA
CDR3: CASRPQTVNQPQHF

J: TRBJ2-1
V: TRBV7-2
size: NA
D: NA
CDR3: CASSSGGASYNEQFF

J: TRBJ2-4
V: TRBV13
size: NA
D: NA
CDR3: CASSLGRGNIQYF

J: TRBJ1-3
V: TRBV14
size: NA
D: NA
CDR3: CASSLRLPGNTIYF

J: TRBJ1-2
V: TRBV30
size: NA
D: NA
CDR3: CAWSVEADYGYTF

J: TRBJ2-1
V: TRBV11-2
size: NA
D: NA
CDR3: CASSFLARGEQFF

J: TRBJ2-1
V: TRBV30
size: NA
D: TRBD1
CDR3: CAWTHPLGRDRGPRGQFF

J: TRBJ1-3
V: TRBV6-1
size: NA
D: NA
CDR3: CASTLRRSTGNTIYF

J: TRBJ1-4
V: TRBV4-2
size: NA
D: NA
CDR3: CASSPSVWGKLFF

J: TRBJ2-7
V: TRBV11-2
size: NA
D: NA
CDR3: CASSLAMTSYEQYF

J: TRBJ2-7
V: TRBV18
size: NA
D: TRBD2
CDR3: CASSRSTSGRVEQYF

J: TRBJ2-2
V: TRBV19
size: NA
D: TRBD1
CDR3: CASSSEGQRNTGELFF

J: TRBJ2-5
V: TRBV4-1
size: NA
D: TRBD2
CDR3: CASSQVPASGGVQETQYF

J: TRBJ1-2
V: TRBV19
size: NA
D: NA
CDR3: CASSIDPKGYYGYTF

J: TRBJ1-5
V: TRBV10-2
size: NA
D: TRBD1
CDR3: CASSLGQRGNQPQHF

J: TRBJ2-7
V: TRBV14
size: NA
D: NA
CDR3: CASSQGISYEQYF

J: TRBJ1-4
V: TRBV5-5
size: NA
D: NA
CDR3: CASSRVGSSTNEKLFF

J: TRBJ1-5
V: TRBV18
size: NA
D: NA
CDR3: CASSPPQSVNSNQPQHF

J: TRBJ2-7
V: TRBV28
size: NA
D: NA
CDR3: CASSLPMGAVVYEQYF

J: TRBJ2-4
V: TRBV2
size: NA
D: TRBD2
CDR3: CASSASGVAKNIQYF

J: TRBJ2-3
V: TRBV25-1
size: once
D: TRBD2
CDR3: CASSEYGTTTMDAQYF

J: TRBJ1-1
V: TRBV2
size: NA
D: NA
CDR3: CASSDGGHGTEAFF

J: TRBJ2-2
V: TRBV5-6
size: few
D: NA
CDR3: CASSLRVNTGELFF

J: TRBJ2-5
V: TRBV5-4
size: NA
D: TRBD1
CDR3: CASSLGGTGRETQYF

J: TRBJ1-2
V: TRBV7-9
size: NA
D: NA
CDR3: CASSLDHGDYGYTF

J: TRBJ2-1
V: TRBV6-5
size: NA
D: NA
CDR3: CASTSTGFSYNEQFF

J: TRBJ1-1
V: TRBV5-1
size: NA
D: NA
CDR3: CASSRQQGTEAFF

J: TRBJ2-3
V: TRBV9
size: NA
D: NA
CDR3: CASSVDGVTTDTQYF

J: TRBJ2-3
V: TRBV7-3
size: NA
D: NA
CDR3: CASSPAESTDTQYF

J: TRBJ2-1
V: TRBV15
size: NA
D: TRBD2
CDR3: CATSRASGPYNEQFF

J: TRBJ2-3
V: TRBV7-3
size: NA
D: NA
CDR3: CASSLGGGRDTDTQYF

J: TRBJ1-6
V: TRBV5-6
size: NA
D: NA
CDR3: CASRPRGSSYNSPLHF

J: TRBJ1-2
V: TRBV6-1
size: NA
D: TRBD1
CDR3: CASVGSQGGYGYTF

J: TRBJ1-4
V: TRBV6-5
size: NA
D: TRBD1
CDR3: CASTGQGYNEKLFF

J: TRBJ1-2
V: TRBV19
size: NA
D: NA
CDR3: CASSIQSGAATNYGYTF

J: TRBJ2-1
V: TRBV5-8
size: NA
D: NA
CDR3: CASSLDDSSYNEQFF

J: TRBJ2-3
V: TRBV6-6
size: NA
D: NA
CDR3: CASSYSGVPATDTQYF